A single sample gave rise to the 25 T cell receptor beta chains below, sequenced in a study of a mutant IDH1 vaccine in newly diagnosed glioma. Method: immunoSEQ multiplex PCR; TCRdb's copy keeps in-frame clones and lacks some. This sample yields about 59,000 clones, of which about nine tenths are seen a single time; 2.5% to 3% belongs to the top ten. The time point denotes: baseline, week 1 (first vaccination visit). Documented treatment: pre-vaccination baseline after standard-of-care therapy. The sample in question was PBMCs, obtained from a glioma patient treated with radiotherapy, temozolomide or both. The source is a man aged 45-65 years with glioma.

The chain carries TRBV5-6 and TRBJ2-7; TRBD2 agrees at 8 bases. The CDR3 is 16 residues long. Germline V gene sequence: CDR1 SGHDT, CDR2 YYEEEE. Trimming took 0 bases from V and 2 from J; bases not matched to a gene: 7. Here the CDR3 DNA reads TGTGCCAGCAGCTTGGCCGGGGGACTAGGGGCCTACGAGCAGTACTTC. Amino acids: CASSLAGGLGAYEQYF.

The chain links TRBV5-4 to TRBJ2-5; D is uncertain. The CDR3 loop spans 13 amino acids. Trimming removed 2 bases from V and 2 bases from J, with 7 bases in between. Germline V gene sequence: CDR1 SGHNT, CDR2 YYREEE (reference sequence). The CDR3 loop reads CASSLVGQETQYF. CDR3 nucleotide sequence: TGTGCCAGCAGCTTAGTGGGACAAGAGACCCAGTACTTC. Complete variable domain (other parts from reference TRBV5-4 and TRBJ2-5): ETGVTQSPTHLIKTRGQQVTLRCSSQSGHNTVSWYQQALGQGPQFIFQYYREEENGRGNFPPRFSGLQFPNYSSELNVNALELDDSALYLCASSLVGQETQYFGPGTRLLVL.

The chain uses TRBV6-5 and TRBJ1-5; D not certain. The ends were cut back, 5 bases at V and 1 base at J, with 3 bases in the middle. The germline V gene encodes CDR1 MNHEY and CDR2 SVGAGI. The CDR3 spans 12 residues. This chain's CDR3 is CASSRSNQPQHF. CDR3 nucleotide sequence: TGTGCCAGCAGTCGAAGCAATCAGCCCCAGCATTTT.

J is TRBJ2-5 and V is TRBV28; perhaps TRBD1 as D (5 bases). The CDR3 is 12 amino acids. V was clipped by 3 bases and J by 5 bases, with 7 bases between them. Germline V gives CDR1 MDHEN, CDR2 SYDVKM. The CDR3 DNA sequence: TGTGCCAGCAGTTTGAACAGGGAGACCCAGTACTTC. Translation gives CASSLNRETQYF. Together with reference TRBV28 and TRBJ2-5, the CDR3 gives the full variable domain: DVKVTQSSRYLVKRTGEKVFLECVQDMDHENMFWYRQDPGLGLRLIYFSYDVKMKEKGDIPEGYSVSREKKERFSLILESASTNQTSMYLCASSLNRETQYFGPGTRLLVL.

The chain has TRBV30 and TRBJ1-4; tentative D call: TRBD1 (6 bases). Trimming left V 5 bases short and J 4 bases short, with 11 bases between. The CDR3 consists of 13 residues. CDR1 is GTSNPN and CDR2 is SVGIG in the germline V gene (reference sequence). The CDR3, as DNA: TGTGCCTGGGATAGGGGACATAATGAAAAACTGTTTTTT. It yields the protein CAWDRGHNEKLFF.

This clone has a handful of counts. The chain carries TRBV19 and TRBJ2-2; no reliable D call. Looked up from germline, CDR1 is LNHDA and CDR2 is SQIVND (reference sequence). V was shortened by 5 bases and J by 6 bases, with 16 bases between the two germline ends. The CDR3 spans 15 residues. CDR3 sequence: CASSGGRMSAGELFF. In nucleotides, the CDR3 is TGTGCCAGTAGTGGTGGGCGGATGTCAGCCGGGGAGCTGTTTTTT.

The chain combines TRBV5-6 with TRBJ1-6; the match to TRBD1 covers 9 bases. Losses at the gene ends were 3 bases for V and 10 bases for J; bases not matched to a gene: 8. The CDR3 totals 15 residues. Per the germline V gene, CDR1 is SGHDT and CDR2 is YYEEEE. As DNA, the CDR3 is TGTGCCAGCAGCTCGGTCCCGGGACAGGGATCACCCCTCCACTTT. Protein product: CASSSVPGQGSPLHF.

V usage is TRBV15 and J usage is TRBJ2-1; 7 nucleotides line up with TRBD1. Germline V gives CDR1 LNHNV, CDR2 YYDKDF (reference sequence). The length of the CDR3 is 15 residues. Trimming took 5 bases from V and 2 from J; bases not matched to a gene: 6. The CDR3 loop is CATSRGQEPYNEQFF. The CDR3, as DNA: TGTGCCACCAGCCGAGGACAGGAGCCCTACAATGAGCAGTTCTTC.

The chain joins TRBV4-3 to TRBJ2-7; TRBD2 aligns across 10 bases. V lost 0 bases to trimming and J lost 4 bases; unmatched junction nucleotides: 9. This CDR3 spans 17 amino acids. Germline V lookup: CDR1 LGHNA, CDR2 YSLEER. CDR3 residues: CASSQEAETSGRYEQYF. CDR3 in DNA: TGCGCCAGCAGCCAAGAGGCCGAGACTAGCGGGCGGTACGAGCAGTACTTC.

The chain joins TRBV28 to TRBJ1-4; 8 nucleotides match TRBD1. Germline CDR1 reads MDHEN; CDR2 reads SYDVKM. This CDR3 is 14 amino acids long. The CDR3 region is CATSQGAGQEKLFF. The DNA for the CDR3 is TGTGCTACCTCCCAGGGGGCGGGTCAGGAAAAACTGTTTTTT.

The CDR3 sequence is CASSPGNGGANVLTF. Written as DNA, the CDR3 is TGCGCCAGCAGTCCGGGGAACGGGGGGGCCAACGTCCTGACTTTC. The gene calls are TRBV10-1 and TRBJ2-6; D might be TRBD2 (5 bases). Germline-derived CDR1 and CDR2 are WNHNN and SYGVQD (reference sequence). This CDR3 is 15 amino acids long. V was clipped by 5 bases and J by 4 bases, with 12 bases between them.

The rearrangement joins TRBV7-8 to TRBJ1-1, with 7 bases identical to TRBD1. This CDR3 has 16 amino acids. The germline CDR1 and CDR2 sequences are SGHVS and FQNEAQ. J lost 4 bases, V lost 0 bases, and 8 bases had no gene match. The CDR3 nucleotides read TGTGCCAGCAGCTTAGCCGACCCGGGACAGTCCACTGAAGCTTTCTTT. The encoded protein is CASSLADPGQSTEAFF.

This chain uses TRBV29-1 with TRBJ2-4; 7 positions match TRBD1. This CDR3 has 14 amino acids. J was trimmed by 4 bases and V by 6 bases; bases with no gene match: 9. CDR1 and CDR2 from the germline V gene are SQVTM and ANQGSEA. The CDR3 loop reads CSVGLGDRKNIQYF. The CDR3, as DNA: TGCAGCGTGGGGTTGGGGGACAGAAAAAACATTCAGTACTTC.

The rearrangement uses TRBV9 and TRBJ2-3, with 10 bases matching TRBD1. Germline assignment: CDR1 SGDLS and CDR2 YYNGEE. The junction had 4 bases not matched to a gene; V was cut back by 3 bases and J by 3 bases. This CDR3 region has 15 residues. DNA of the CDR3: TGTGCCAGCAGCGCTCGACAGGGGGCGACAGATACGCAGTATTTT. It codes for CASSARQGATDTQYF. The full variable domain, completed using reference TRBV9 and TRBJ2-3, is DSGVTQTPKHLITATGQRVTLRCSPRSGDLSVYWYQQSLDQGLQFLIQYYNGEERAKGNILERFSAQQFPDLHSELNLSSLELGDSALYFCASSARQGATDTQYFGPGTRLTVL.

The CDR3 sequence is CASRRLDREFSYEQYF. CDR3 nucleotides: TGTGCCAGCAGGAGACTCGACAGGGAATTCTCCTACGAGCAGTACTTC. This chain links TRBV27 with TRBJ2-7; TRBD1 matches 7 bases. V shed 6 bases and J 0 bases; nucleotides not matched to a gene: 11. CDR3 length: 16 amino acids. Germline CDR1 and CDR2: MNHEY and SMNVEV (reference sequence).

The rearrangement links TRBV9 to TRBJ2-2, with 12 bases identical to TRBD2. CDR3 size: 16 residues. Germline-derived CDR1 and CDR2 are SGDLS and YYNGEE. With V trimmed by 2 bases and J by 5 bases, 4 bases remained unmatched. CDR3 DNA sequence: TGTGCCAGCAGCGTTAGACTAGCGGGAGTGACCGGGGAGCTGTTTTTT. Translated: CASSVRLAGVTGELFF.

The V gene is TRBV28, the J gene TRBJ1-4, with unresolved D. Per the germline V gene, CDR1 is MDHEN and CDR2 is SYDVKM. This CDR3 region has 15 residues. V lost 7 bases to trimming and J lost 7 bases, with 19 bases between them. CDR3 coding DNA: TGTGCCAGCATTCCGTCGCATTACGGCTCTGAAAAACTGTTTTTT. Translation gives CASIPSHYGSEKLFF.

The rearrangement joins TRBV6-5 to TRBJ2-1, with D uncertain. V lost 6 bases, J lost 4 bases, and 16 bases lay in between. The germline gives CDR1 MNHEY, CDR2 SVGAGI. This CDR3 region has 15 residues. The CDR3 bases are TGTGCCAGCAGAGGCATGGGATTTCCTTACAATGAGCAGTTCTTC. Translation: CASRGMGFPYNEQFF.

In this sample, this clone turned up a few times. The chain combines TRBV5-1 with TRBJ1-1; possible D gene TRBD1, 5 bases. CDR3 size: 13 residues. V lost 0 bases, J lost 4 bases, and 7 bases lay in between. Germline loops: CDR1 SGHRS, CDR2 YFSETQ. CDR3 sequence: CASSLEGVTEAFF. In DNA, the CDR3 is TGCGCCAGCAGCTTGGAAGGGGTCACTGAAGCTTTCTTT.

The J gene is TRBJ2-7, the V gene TRBV18; 7 nucleotides align to TRBD1. The trim removed 2 bases at V and 1 base at J, leaving 8 bases unmatched. The germline V gene has CDR1 KGHSH and CDR2 LQKENI. The CDR3 loop spans 16 amino acids. The CDR3 region is CASSPIQGVSSYEQYF. Written as DNA, the CDR3 is TGTGCCAGCTCACCAATCCAGGGGGTGTCATCCTACGAGCAGTACTTC.

The chain has TRBV7-9 and TRBJ1-1, with 7 bases lining up with TRBD1. This CDR3 has 16 residues. CDR1 SEHNR and CDR2 FQNEAQ come from the germline V gene (reference sequence). V lost 6 bases and J lost 4; bases outside the gene matches: 14. CDR3: CASRKYRGQGGTEAFF. The CDR3 DNA reads TGTGCCAGCAGAAAATACAGGGGTCAAGGGGGCACTGAAGCTTTCTTT.

The chain couples TRBV29-1 to TRBJ2-5; 8 bases match TRBD2. The germline V gene encodes CDR1 SQVTM and CDR2 ANQGSEA. The CDR3 has 14 residues. J was trimmed by 2 bases and V by 2 bases; bases with no gene match: 4. This CDR3 reads CSVELAGKQETQYF. In DNA form, the CDR3 reads TGCAGCGTTGAATTAGCGGGAAAACAAGAGACCCAGTACTTC.

This clone was found a few times. The genes are TRBV11-1 and TRBJ2-7; D unresolved. Germline assignment: CDR1 SGHAT and CDR2 FQDESV (reference sequence). The CDR3 spans 14 residues. Trimming left V 1 base short and J 2 bases short, with 9 bases between. The CDR3 DNA is TGTGCCAGCAGCTTAGAGACTCGAACCTACGAGCAGTACTTC. Amino acids: CASSLETRTYEQYF.

This clone was counted once. The chain uses TRBV4-1 and TRBJ2-1, with unresolved D. Trimming shortened V by 1 base and J by 0 bases, and 13 bases separated the two germline ends. The CDR3 runs 17 residues. Germline CDR1 and CDR2: MGHRA and YSYEKL. Here the CDR3 DNA reads TGCGCCAGCAGCCAAGGCCCTTCTTACAGCTCCTACAATGAGCAGTTCTTC. It encodes CASSQGPSYSSYNEQFF.

The rearrangement joins TRBV2 to TRBJ2-3; D not certain. Germline-derived CDR1 and CDR2 are SNHLY and FYNNEI. With 6 bases removed from V and 6 bases from J, the gap between germline ends came to 19 bases. The CDR3 spans 15 residues. The CDR3 DNA is TGTGCCAGCAGGAGTGGACCAGCGAGGCGTGATACGCAGTATTTT. Its translation: CASRSGPARRDTQYF.